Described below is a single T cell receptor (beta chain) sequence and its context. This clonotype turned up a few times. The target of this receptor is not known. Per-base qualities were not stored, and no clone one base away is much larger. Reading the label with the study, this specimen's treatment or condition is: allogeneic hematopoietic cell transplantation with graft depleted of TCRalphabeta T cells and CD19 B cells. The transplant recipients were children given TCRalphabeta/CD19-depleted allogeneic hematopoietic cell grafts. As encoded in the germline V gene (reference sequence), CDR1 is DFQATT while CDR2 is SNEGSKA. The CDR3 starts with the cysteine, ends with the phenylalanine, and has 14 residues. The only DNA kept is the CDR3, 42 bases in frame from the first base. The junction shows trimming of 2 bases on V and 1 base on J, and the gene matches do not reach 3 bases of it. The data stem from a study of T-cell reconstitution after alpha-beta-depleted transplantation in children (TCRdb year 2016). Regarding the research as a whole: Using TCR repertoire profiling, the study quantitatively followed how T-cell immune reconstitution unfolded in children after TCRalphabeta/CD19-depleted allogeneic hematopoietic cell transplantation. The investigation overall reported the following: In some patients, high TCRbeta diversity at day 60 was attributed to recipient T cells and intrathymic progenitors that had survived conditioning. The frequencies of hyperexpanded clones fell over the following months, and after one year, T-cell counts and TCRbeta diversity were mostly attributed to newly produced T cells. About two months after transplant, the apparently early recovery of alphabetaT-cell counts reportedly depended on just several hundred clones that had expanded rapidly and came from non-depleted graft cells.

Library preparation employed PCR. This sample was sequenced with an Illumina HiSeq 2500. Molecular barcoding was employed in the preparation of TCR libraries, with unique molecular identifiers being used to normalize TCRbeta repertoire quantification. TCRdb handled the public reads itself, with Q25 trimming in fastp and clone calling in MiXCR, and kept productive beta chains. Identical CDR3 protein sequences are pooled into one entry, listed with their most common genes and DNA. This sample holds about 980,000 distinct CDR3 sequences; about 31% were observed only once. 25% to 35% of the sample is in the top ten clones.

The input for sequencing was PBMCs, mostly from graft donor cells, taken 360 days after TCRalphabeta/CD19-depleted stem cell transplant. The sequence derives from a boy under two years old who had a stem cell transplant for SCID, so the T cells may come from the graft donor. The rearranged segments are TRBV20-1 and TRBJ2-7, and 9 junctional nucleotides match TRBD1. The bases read TGCAGTGCTAGAAAGGACAGGGGTTCCTACGAGCAGTACTTC. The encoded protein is CSARKDRGSYEQYF.